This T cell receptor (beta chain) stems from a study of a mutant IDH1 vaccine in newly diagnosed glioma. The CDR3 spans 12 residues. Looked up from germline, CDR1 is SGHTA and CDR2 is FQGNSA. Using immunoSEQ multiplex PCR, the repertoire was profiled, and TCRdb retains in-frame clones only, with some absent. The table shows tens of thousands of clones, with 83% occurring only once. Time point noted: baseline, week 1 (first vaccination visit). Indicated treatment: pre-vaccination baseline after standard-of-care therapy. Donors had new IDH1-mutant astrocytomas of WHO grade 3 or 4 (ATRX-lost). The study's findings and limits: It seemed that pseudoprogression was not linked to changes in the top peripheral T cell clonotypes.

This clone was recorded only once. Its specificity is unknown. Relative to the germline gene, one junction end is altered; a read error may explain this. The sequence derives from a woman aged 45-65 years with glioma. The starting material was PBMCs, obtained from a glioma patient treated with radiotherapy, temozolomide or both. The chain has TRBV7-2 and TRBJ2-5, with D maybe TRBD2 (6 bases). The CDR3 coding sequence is TGTGCCAGCAGCTTAGCTGGAGGGAGTGAGGACTTC. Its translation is CASSLAGGSEDF.